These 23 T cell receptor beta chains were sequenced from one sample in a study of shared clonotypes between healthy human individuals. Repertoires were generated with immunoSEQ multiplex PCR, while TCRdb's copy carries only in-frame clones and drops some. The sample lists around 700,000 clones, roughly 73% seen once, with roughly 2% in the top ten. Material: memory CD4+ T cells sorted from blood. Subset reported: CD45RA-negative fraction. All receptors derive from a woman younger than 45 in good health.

The CDR3 bases are TGTGCCAGTAGTAGTCCTAGCAGGAACACAGATACGCAGTATTTT. It specifies CASSSPSRNTDTQYF. V and J are TRBV19 and TRBJ2-3; D perhaps matches TRBD2 (5 bases). The CDR3 sequence is 15 residues long. Germline loops: CDR1 LNHDA, CDR2 SQIVND (reference sequence). Trimming took 4 bases from V and 2 from J, leaving 13 bases between them.

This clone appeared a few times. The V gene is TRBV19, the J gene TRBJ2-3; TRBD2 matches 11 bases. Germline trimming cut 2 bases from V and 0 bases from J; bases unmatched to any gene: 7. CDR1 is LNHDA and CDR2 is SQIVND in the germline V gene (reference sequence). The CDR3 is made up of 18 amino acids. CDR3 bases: TGTGCCAGTAGTATACAGGGACTAGCGGCACTTAGCACAGATACGCAGTATTTT. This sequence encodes CASSIQGLAALSTDTQYF.

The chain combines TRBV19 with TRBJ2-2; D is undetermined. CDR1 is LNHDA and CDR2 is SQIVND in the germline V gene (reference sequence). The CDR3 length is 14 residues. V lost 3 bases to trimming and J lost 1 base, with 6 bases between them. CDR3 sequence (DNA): TGTGCCAGTAGTATGACCCAGAACACCGGGGAGCTGTTTTTT. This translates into CASSMTQNTGELFF.

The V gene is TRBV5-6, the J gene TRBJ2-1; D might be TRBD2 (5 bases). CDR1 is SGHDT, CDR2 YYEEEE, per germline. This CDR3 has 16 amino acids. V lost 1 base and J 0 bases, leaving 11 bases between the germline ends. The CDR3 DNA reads TGTGCCAGCAGCTTGCAGCGGAAGAGCTCCTACAATGAGCAGTTCTTC. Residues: CASSLQRKSSYNEQFF. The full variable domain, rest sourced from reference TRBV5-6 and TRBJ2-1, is DAGVTQSPTHLIKTRGQQVTLRCSPKSGHDTVSWYQQALGQGPQFIFQYYEEEERQRGNFPDRFSGHQFPNYSSELNVNALLLGDSALYLCASSLQRKSSYNEQFFGPGTRLTVL.

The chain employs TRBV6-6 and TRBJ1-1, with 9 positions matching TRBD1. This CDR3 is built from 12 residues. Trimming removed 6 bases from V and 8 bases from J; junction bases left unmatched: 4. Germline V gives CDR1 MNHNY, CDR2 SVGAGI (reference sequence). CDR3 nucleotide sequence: TGTGCCAGCAGGCAGGGACAGGGAGAAGCTTTCTTT. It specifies CASRQGQGEAFF.

As DNA, the CDR3 is TGTGCCAGCAGTTACAATGACAGGTTGGGGGGAAACACCTTC. Translation: CASSYNDRLGGNTF. The chain is built from TRBV6-6 and TRBJ1-2, with D perhaps TRBD1 (6 bases). The CDR3 has 14 residues. Germline V gene sequence: CDR1 MNHNY, CDR2 SVGAGI (reference sequence). Between the trimmed V and J ends, which lost 2 bases and 12 bases, there was a span of 19 bases.

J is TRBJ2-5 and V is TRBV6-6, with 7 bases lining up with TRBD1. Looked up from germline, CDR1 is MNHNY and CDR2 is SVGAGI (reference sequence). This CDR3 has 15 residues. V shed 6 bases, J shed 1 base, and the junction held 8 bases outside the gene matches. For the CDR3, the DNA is TGTGCCAGCAGGACACTAGGGACAGCCCAAGAGACCCAGTACTTC. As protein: CASRTLGTAQETQYF.

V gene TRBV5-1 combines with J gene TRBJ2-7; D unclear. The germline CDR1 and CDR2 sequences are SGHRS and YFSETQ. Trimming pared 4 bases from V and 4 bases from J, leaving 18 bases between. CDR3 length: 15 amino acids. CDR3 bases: TGCGCCAGCAGCGTATCGACATCGGAGCCATACGAGCAGTACTTC. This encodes CASSVSTSEPYEQYF.

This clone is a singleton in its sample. CDR3 region: CASSAGGLNEKLFF. The DNA for the CDR3 is TGTGCCAGCAGCGCGGGGGGCCTTAATGAAAAACTGTTTTTT. The genes are TRBV7-9 and TRBJ1-4; D is possibly TRBD1 (6 bases). Trimming removed 5 bases from V and 4 bases from J, with 11 bases in between. The CDR3 loop spans 14 amino acids. Germline CDR1 and CDR2: SEHNR and FQNEAQ (reference sequence).

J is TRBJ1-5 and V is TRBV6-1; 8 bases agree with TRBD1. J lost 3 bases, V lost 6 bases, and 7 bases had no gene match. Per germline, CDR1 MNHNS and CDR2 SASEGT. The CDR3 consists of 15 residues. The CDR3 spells CASSPQGDYNQPQHF. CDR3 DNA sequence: TGTGCCAGCAGCCCACAGGGGGATTACAATCAGCCCCAGCATTTT.

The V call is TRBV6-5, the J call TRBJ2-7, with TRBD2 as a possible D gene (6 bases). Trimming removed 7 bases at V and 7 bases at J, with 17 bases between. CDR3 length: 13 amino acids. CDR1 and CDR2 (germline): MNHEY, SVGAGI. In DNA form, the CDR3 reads TGTGCCAGCAATTCTGAGCAGGGAGGAGAGCAGTACTTC. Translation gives CASNSEQGGEQYF.

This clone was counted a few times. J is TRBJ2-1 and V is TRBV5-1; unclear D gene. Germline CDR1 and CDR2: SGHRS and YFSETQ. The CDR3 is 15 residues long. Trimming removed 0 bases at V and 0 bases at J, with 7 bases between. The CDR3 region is CASSLDWSSYNEQFF. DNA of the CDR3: TGCGCCAGCAGCTTGGATTGGAGCTCCTACAATGAGCAGTTCTTC.

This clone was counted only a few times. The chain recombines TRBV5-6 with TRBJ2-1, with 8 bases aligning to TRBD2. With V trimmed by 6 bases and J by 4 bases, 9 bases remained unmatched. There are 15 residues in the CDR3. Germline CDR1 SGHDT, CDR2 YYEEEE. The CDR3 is CASNLAGTVYNEQFF. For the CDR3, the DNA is TGTGCCAGCAACCTAGCGGGCACTGTTTACAATGAGCAGTTCTTC.

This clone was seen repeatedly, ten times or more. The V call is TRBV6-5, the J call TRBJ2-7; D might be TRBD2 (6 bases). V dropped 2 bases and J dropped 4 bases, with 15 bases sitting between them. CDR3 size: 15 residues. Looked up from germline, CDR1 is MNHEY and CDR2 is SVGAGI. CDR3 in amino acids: CASSYRDFGRYEQYF. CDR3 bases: TGTGCCAGCAGTTACCGGGACTTCGGGCGATACGAGCAGTACTTC.

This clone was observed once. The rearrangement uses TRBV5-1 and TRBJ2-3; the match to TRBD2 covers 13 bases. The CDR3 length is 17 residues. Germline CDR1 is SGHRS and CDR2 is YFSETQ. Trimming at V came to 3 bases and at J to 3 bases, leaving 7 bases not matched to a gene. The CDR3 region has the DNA TGCGCCAGCAGCTGGAGGACTAGCGGGAGTCGTACAGATACGCAGTATTTT. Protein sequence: CASSWRTSGSRTDTQYF.

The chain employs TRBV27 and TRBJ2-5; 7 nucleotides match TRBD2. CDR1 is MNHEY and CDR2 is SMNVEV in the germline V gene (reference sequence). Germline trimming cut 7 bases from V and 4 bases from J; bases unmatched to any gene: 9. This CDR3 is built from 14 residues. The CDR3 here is CASTRTRGVETQYF. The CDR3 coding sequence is TGTGCCAGCACTAGGACTAGGGGAGTAGAGACCCAGTACTTC.

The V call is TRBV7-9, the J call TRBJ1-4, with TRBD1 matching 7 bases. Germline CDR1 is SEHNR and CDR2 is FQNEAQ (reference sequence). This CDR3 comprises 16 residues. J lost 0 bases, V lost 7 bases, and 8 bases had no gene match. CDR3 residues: CASTETGTATNEKLFF. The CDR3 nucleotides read TGTGCCAGCACCGAGACCGGGACAGCAACTAATGAAAAACTGTTTTTT.

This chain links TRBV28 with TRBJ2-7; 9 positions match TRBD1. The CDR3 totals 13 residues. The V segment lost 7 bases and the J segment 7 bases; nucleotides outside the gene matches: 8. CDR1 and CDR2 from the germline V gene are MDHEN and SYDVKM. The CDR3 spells CASTPDRGSEQYF. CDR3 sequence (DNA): TGTGCCAGCACCCCGGACAGGGGCTCGGAGCAGTACTTC.

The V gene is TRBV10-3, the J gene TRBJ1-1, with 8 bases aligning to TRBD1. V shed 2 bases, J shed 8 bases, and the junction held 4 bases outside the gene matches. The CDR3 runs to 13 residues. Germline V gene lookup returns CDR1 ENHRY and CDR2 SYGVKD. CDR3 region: CAISEAGTGEAFF. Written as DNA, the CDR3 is TGTGCCATCAGTGAGGCTGGGACAGGCGAAGCTTTCTTT.

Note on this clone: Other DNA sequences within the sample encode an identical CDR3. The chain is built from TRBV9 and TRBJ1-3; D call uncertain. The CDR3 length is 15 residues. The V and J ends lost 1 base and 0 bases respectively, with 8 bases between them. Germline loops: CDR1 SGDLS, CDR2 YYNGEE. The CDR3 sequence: CASSVNPSSGNTIYF. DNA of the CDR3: TGTGCCAGCAGCGTAAACCCAAGCTCTGGAAACACCATATATTTT.

The CDR3 DNA follows: TGTGCCATCAGTTTCGGCGGCGGCGGCACAGATACGCAGTATTTT. Protein sequence: CAISFGGGGTDTQYF. This rearrangement joins TRBV10-3 to TRBJ2-3; no definite D call. V was trimmed by 5 bases and J by 1 base, leaving 13 bases between them. The CDR3 runs 15 residues. CDR1 and CDR2 (germline): ENHRY, SYGVKD.

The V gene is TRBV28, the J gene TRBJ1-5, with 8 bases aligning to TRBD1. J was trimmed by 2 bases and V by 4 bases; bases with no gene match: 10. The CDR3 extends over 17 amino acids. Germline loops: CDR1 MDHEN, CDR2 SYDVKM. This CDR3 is CASSSQGAGGRNQPQHF. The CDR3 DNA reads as TGTGCCAGCAGTTCCCAGGGGGCGGGGGGGCGCAATCAGCCCCAGCATTTT. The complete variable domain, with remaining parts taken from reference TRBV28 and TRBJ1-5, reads DVKVTQSSRYLVKRTGEKVFLECVQDMDHENMFWYRQDPGLGLRLIYFSYDVKMKEKGDIPEGYSVSREKKERFSLILESASTNQTSMYLCASSSQGAGGRNQPQHFGDGTRLSIL.

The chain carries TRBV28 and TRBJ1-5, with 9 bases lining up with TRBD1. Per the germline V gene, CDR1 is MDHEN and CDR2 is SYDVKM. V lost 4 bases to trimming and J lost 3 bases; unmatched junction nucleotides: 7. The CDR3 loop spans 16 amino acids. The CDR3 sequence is CASSSAGQGLNQPQHF. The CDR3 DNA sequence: TGTGCCAGCAGTTCCGCGGGACAGGGCCTCAATCAGCCCCAGCATTTT. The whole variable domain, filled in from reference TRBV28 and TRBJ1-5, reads DVKVTQSSRYLVKRTGEKVFLECVQDMDHENMFWYRQDPGLGLRLIYFSYDVKMKEKGDIPEGYSVSREKKERFSLILESASTNQTSMYLCASSSAGQGLNQPQHFGDGTRLSIL.